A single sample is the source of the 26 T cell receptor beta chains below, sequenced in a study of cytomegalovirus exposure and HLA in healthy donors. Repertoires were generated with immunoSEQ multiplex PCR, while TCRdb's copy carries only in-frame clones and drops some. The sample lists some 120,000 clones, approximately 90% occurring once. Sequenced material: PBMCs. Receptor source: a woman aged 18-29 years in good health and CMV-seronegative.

CDR3 nucleotide sequence: TGTGCCAGTAGTATCCTATCCGGCGGTGAAGCTTTCTTT. Its translation is CASSILSGGEAFF. The chain uses TRBV19 and TRBJ1-1; no clear D gene. The CDR3 spans 13 residues. V gave up 3 bases and J gave up 7 bases, with 12 bases separating them. CDR1 is LNHDA and CDR2 is SQIVND in the germline V gene (reference sequence). The variable domain in full, with the rest retrieved from reference TRBV19 and TRBJ1-1, is DGGITQSPKYLFRKEGQNVTLSCEQNLNHDAMYWYRQDPGQGLRLIYYSQIVNDFQKGDIAEGYSVSREKKESFPLTVTSAQKNPTAFYLCASSILSGGEAFFGQGTRLTVV.

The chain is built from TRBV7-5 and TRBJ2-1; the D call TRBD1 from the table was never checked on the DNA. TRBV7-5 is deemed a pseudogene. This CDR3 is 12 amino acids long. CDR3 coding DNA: TGTGTCAGAAGCTCGGACAGGAATGAGCAGTTCTTC. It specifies CVRSSDRNEQFF.

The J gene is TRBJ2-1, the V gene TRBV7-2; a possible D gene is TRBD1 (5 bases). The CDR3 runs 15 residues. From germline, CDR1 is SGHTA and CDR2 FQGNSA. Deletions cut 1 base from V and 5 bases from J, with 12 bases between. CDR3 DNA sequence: TGTGCCAGCAGCTTAGTACAGGTAGTTAACAATGAGCAGTTCTTC. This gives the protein CASSLVQVVNNEQFF.

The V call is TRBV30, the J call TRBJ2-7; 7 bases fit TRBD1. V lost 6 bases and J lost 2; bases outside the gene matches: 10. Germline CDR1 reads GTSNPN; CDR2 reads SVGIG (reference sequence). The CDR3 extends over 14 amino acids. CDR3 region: CACLPPGQTYEQYF. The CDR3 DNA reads TGTGCCTGTTTACCCCCGGGACAGACCTACGAGCAGTACTTC. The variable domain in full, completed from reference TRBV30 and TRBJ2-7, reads SQTIHQWPATLVQPVGSPLSLECTVEGTSNPNLYWYRQAAGRGLQLLFYSVGIGQISSEVPQNLSASRPQDRQFILSSKKLLLSDSGFYLCACLPPGQTYEQYFGPGTRLTVT.

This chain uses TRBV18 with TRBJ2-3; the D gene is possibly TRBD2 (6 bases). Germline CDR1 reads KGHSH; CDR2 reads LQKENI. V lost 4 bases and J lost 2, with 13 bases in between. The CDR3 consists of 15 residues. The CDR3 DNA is TGTGCCAGCTCACGTTTAGCGGACCCCACAGATACGCAGTATTTT. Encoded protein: CASSRLADPTDTQYF.

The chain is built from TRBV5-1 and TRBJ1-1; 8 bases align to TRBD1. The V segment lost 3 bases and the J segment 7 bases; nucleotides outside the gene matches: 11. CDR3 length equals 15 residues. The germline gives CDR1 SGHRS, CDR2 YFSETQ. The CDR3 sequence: CASSYMGAGGSEAFF. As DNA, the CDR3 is TGCGCCAGCAGCTATATGGGAGCAGGGGGCAGTGAAGCTTTCTTT.

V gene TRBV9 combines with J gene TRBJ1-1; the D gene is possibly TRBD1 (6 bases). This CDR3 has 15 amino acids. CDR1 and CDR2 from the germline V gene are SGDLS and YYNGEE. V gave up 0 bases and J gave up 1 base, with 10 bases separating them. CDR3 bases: TGTGCCAGCAGCGTAGACCCCAGGGGGAACACTGAAGCTTTCTTT. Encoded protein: CASSVDPRGNTEAFF. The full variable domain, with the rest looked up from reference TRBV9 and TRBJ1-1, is DSGVTQTPKHLITATGQRVTLRCSPRSGDLSVYWYQQSLDQGLQFLIQYYNGEERAKGNILERFSAQQFPDLHSELNLSSLELGDSALYFCASSVDPRGNTEAFFGQGTRLTVV.

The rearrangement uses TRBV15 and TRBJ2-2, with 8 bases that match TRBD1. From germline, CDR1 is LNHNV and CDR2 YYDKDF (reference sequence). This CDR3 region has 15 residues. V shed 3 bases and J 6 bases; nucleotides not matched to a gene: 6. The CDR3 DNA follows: TGTGCCACCAGCAGCTTAACAGGGGGTCCCGGGGAGCTGTTTTTT. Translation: CATSSLTGGPGELFF.

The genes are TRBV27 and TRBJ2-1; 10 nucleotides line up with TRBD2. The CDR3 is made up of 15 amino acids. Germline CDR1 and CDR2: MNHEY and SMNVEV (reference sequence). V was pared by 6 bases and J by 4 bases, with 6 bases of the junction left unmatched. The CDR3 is CASSRGLAAYNEQFF. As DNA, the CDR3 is TGTGCCAGCAGCCGCGGACTAGCGGCATACAATGAGCAGTTCTTC.

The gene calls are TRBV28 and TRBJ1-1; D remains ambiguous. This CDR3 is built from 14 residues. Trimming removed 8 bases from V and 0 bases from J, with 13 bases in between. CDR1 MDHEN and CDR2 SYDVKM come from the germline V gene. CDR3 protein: CASLRGRMNTEAFF. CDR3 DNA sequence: TGTGCCAGCCTCCGAGGTCGGATGAACACTGAAGCTTTCTTT.

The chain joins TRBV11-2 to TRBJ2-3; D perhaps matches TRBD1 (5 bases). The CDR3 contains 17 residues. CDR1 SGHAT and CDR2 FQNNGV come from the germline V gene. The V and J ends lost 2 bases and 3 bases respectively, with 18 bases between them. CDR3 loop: CASSLRSWNRMTDTQYF. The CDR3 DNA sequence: TGTGCCAGCAGCTTAAGGTCGTGGAACAGGATGACAGATACGCAGTATTTT.

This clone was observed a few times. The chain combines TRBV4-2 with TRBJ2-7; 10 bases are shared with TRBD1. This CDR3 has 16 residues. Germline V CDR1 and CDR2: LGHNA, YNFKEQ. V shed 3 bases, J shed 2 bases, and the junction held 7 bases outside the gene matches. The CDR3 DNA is TGTGCCAGCAGCCACCCCCCGGGACAGGGGACCTACGAGCAGTACTTC. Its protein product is CASSHPPGQGTYEQYF.

The CDR3 protein is CAISEGVMRGYTF. CDR3 in DNA: TGTGCCATCAGTGAAGGGGTAATGAGGGGCTACACCTTC. The V gene is TRBV10-3, the J gene TRBJ1-2; D perhaps matches TRBD1 (5 bases). Germline CDR1 is ENHRY and CDR2 is SYGVKD. CDR3 length: 13 residues. Between the trimmed V and J ends, which lost 3 bases and 8 bases, there was a span of 13 bases.

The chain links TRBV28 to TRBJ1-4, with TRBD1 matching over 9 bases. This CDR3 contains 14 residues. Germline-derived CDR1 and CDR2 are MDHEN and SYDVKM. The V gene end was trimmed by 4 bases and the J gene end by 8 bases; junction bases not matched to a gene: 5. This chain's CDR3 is CASSSGQGREKLFF. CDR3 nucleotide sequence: TGTGCCAGCAGTTCGGGACAGGGACGCGAAAAACTGTTTTTT.

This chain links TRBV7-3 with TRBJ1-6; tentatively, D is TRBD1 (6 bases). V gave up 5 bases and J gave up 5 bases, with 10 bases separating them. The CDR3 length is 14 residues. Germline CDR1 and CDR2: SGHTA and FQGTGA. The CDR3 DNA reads TGTGCCAGCAGCGACGGACAGAATAATTCACCCCTCCACTTT. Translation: CASSDGQNNSPLHF.

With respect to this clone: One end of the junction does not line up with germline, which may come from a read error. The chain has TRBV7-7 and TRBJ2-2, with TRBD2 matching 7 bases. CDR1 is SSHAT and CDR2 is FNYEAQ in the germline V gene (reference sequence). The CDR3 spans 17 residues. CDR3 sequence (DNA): TGTGCTAGCAGCTTATCGGGAGGCCCAGGGTACACCGGGGAGCTGTTTTTT. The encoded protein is CASSLSGGPGYTGELFF.

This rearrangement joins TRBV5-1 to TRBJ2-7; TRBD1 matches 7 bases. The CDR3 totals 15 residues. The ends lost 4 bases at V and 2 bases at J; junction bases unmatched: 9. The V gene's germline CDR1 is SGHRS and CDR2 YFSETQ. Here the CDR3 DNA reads TGCGCCAGCAGCCTGGGGACAGCCCATACCTACGAGCAGTACTTC. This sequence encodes CASSLGTAHTYEQYF.

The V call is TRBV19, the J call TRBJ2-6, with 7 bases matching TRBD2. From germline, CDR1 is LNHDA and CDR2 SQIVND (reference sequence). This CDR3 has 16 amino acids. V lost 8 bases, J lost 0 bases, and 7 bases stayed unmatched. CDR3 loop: CASAAGVNSGANVLTF. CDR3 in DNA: TGTGCCAGTGCTGCGGGGGTGAACTCTGGGGCCAACGTCCTGACTTTC.

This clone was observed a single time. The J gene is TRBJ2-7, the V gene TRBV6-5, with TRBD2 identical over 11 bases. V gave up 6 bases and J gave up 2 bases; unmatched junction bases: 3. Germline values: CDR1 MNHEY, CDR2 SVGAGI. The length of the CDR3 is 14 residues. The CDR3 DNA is TGTGCCAGCAGGACGACTAGCGGGACCTACGAGCAGTACTTC. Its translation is CASRTTSGTYEQYF.

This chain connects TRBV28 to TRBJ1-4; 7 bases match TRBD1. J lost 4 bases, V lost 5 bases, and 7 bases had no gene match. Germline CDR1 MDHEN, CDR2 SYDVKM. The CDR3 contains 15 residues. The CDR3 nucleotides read TGTGCCAGCAGTCCCGGGACAGCGAGTAATGAAAAACTGTTTTTT. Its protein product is CASSPGTASNEKLFF.

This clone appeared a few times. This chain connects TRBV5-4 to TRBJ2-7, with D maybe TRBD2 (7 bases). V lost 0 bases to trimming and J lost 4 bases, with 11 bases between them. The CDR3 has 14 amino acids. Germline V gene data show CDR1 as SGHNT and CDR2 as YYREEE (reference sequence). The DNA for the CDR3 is TGTGCCAGCAGCTTGGAGGGGGGGATATACGAGCAGTACTTC. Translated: CASSLEGGIYEQYF.

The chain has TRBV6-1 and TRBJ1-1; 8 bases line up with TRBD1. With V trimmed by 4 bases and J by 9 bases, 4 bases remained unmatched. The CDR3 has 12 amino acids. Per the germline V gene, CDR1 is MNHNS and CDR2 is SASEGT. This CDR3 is CASSVDRDQAFF. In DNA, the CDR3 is TGTGCCAGCAGTGTGGACAGGGATCAAGCTTTCTTT.

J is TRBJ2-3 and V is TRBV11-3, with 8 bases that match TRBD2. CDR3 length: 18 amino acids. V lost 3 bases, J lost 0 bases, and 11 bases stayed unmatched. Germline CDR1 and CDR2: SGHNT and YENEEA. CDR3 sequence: CASSFFLAGRSSTDTQYF. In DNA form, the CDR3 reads TGTGCCAGCAGCTTTTTTCTAGCGGGCAGATCTAGCACAGATACGCAGTATTTT. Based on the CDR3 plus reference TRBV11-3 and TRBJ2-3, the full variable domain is EAGVVQSPRYKIIEKKQPVAFWCNPISGHNTLYWYLQNLGQGPELLIRYENEEAVDDSQLPKDRFSAERLKGVDSTLKIQPAELGDSAVYLCASSFFLAGRSSTDTQYFGPGTRLTVL.

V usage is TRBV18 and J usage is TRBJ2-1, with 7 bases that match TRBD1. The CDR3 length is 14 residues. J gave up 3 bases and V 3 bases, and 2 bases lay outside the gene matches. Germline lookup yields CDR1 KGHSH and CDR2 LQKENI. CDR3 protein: CASSPGQSYNEQFF. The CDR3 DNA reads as TGTGCCAGCTCACCGGGACAGAGCTACAATGAGCAGTTCTTC.

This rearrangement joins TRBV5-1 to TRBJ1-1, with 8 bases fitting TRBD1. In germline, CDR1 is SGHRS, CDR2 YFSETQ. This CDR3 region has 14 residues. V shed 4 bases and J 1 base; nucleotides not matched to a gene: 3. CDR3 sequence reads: CASSVTGANTEAFF. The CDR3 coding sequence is TGCGCCAGCAGCGTGACAGGGGCGAACACTGAAGCTTTCTTT.

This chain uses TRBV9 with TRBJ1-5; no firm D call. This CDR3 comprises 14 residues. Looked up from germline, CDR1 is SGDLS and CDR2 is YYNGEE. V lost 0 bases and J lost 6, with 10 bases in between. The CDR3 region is CASSVGSLGQPQHF. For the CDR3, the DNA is TGTGCCAGCAGCGTAGGATCGCTCGGTCAGCCCCAGCATTTT.